The 19 T cell receptor beta chains below all came from one sample that was sequenced in a study of cytomegalovirus exposure and HLA in healthy donors. Amplification used 60 Vbeta primers and 13 Jbeta primers. Method: immunoSEQ multiplex PCR; TCRdb's copy keeps in-frame clones and lacks some. The top ten hold 2.5% to 3.5% of the sample, which has roughly 220,000 clones, 75% to 85% seen once. The sequencing sample was made of PBMCs. Receptors were obtained from a woman between 40 and 50 years old in good health and CMV-seronegative.

V gene TRBV11-2 combines with J gene TRBJ1-2; weak D call: TRBD1 (6 bases). V was clipped by 1 base and J by 4 bases, with 13 bases between them. Germline CDR1 and CDR2: SGHAT and FQNNGV. The CDR3 is 15 amino acids. CDR3 nucleotide sequence: TGTGCCAGCAGCTTAGGGGGCACAGGGACCTATGGCTACACCTTC. Translated, it gives CASSLGGTGTYGYTF.

In its sample, this clone was seen once. The V gene is TRBV7-8, the J gene TRBJ2-2, with D possibly TRBD2 on 5 matching bases. Trimming pared 5 bases from V and 3 bases from J, leaving 19 bases between. From germline, CDR1 is SGHVS and CDR2 FQNEAQ. The CDR3 sequence is 17 residues long. The CDR3: CASSLVARDLHTGELFF. CDR3 nucleotides: TGTGCCAGCAGCCTTGTTGCCCGGGATCTCCACACCGGGGAGCTGTTTTTT.

The V gene is TRBV27, the J gene TRBJ1-2; maybe TRBD1 (6 bases). The CDR3 totals 16 residues. The germline CDR1 and CDR2 sequences are MNHEY and SMNVEV (reference sequence). Trimming took 5 bases from V and 9 from J, leaving 25 bases between them. The CDR3 DNA reads as TGTGCCAGCAGTAAACGATACGGGACGGGGGGCAGCAGCTACACCTTC. Translation gives CASSKRYGTGGSSYTF.

V and J are TRBV5-1 and TRBJ2-7; 13 bases match TRBD2. CDR1 SGHRS and CDR2 YFSETQ come from the germline V gene. This CDR3 has 17 amino acids. The trim removed 4 bases at V and 2 bases at J, leaving 9 bases unmatched. In nucleotides, the CDR3 is TGCGCCAGCAGCGCGGGACTAGCGGGAAACGGGGCCTACGAGCAGTACTTC. Translating gives CASSAGLAGNGAYEQYF.

The chain combines TRBV29-1 with TRBJ1-5, with TRBD1 matching 7 bases. In germline, CDR1 is SQVTM, CDR2 ANQGSEA. The V gene end was trimmed by 4 bases and the J gene end by 3 bases; junction bases not matched to a gene: 3. The CDR3 runs 13 residues. The CDR3 DNA reads as TGCAGCGTTGGTGACAGGGTCAATCAGCCCCAGCATTTT. Encoded protein: CSVGDRVNQPQHF.

The V call is TRBV11-2, the J call TRBJ2-7; no firm D call. Germline CDR1 reads SGHAT; CDR2 reads FQNNGV. This CDR3 is built from 12 residues. V lost 0 bases and J 3 bases, leaving 3 bases between the germline ends. The CDR3 bases are TGTGCCAGCAGCTTAGAGAGCTACGAGCAGTACTTC. Its translation is CASSLESYEQYF.

This sequence joins TRBV2 and TRBJ1-4; the D is unclear. CDR3 size: 16 residues. CDR1 SNHLY and CDR2 FYNNEI come from the germline V gene. Trimming pared 7 bases from V and 2 bases from J, leaving 17 bases between. CDR3 sequence (DNA): TGTGCCAGCACCTTTGTTAGAGGATCCACTAATGAAAAACTGTTTTTT. This translates into CASTFVRGSTNEKLFF.

The rearrangement joins TRBV2 to TRBJ2-5; 7 bases are a match to TRBD1. With V trimmed by 8 bases and J by 4 bases, 19 bases remained unmatched. Germline lookup yields CDR1 SNHLY and CDR2 FYNNEI. The CDR3 extends over 17 amino acids. CDR3 protein: CASGWNSGTVFGETQYF. The CDR3 DNA is TGTGCCAGCGGATGGAACTCCGGGACAGTATTTGGAGAGACCCAGTACTTC.

This rearrangement joins TRBV7-2 to TRBJ2-2; D call uncertain. The CDR3 has 15 residues. The ends were cut back, 5 bases at V and 2 bases at J, with 12 bases in the middle. The germline V gene encodes CDR1 SGHTA and CDR2 FQGNSA. The chain's CDR3 is CASSPPEANTGELFF. The CDR3 region has the DNA TGTGCCAGCAGCCCCCCCGAGGCAAACACCGGGGAGCTGTTTTTT.

The chain is built from TRBV18 and TRBJ2-3; 10 positions agree with TRBD2. Germline loops: CDR1 KGHSH, CDR2 LQKENI. Unmatched junction bases numbered 7, after V lost 6 bases and J lost 4 bases. CDR3 size: 15 residues. Here the CDR3 DNA reads TGTGCCAGCTCGGCTAGCGGGAGAGGGGCAGATACGCAGTATTTT. Translation gives CASSASGRGADTQYF. Supplemented by reference TRBV18 and TRBJ2-3, the full variable domain reads NAGVMQNPRHLVRRRGQEARLRCSPMKGHSHVYWYRQLPEEGLKFMVYLQKENIIDESGMPKERFSAEFPKEGPSILRIQQVVRGDSAAYFCASSASGRGADTQYFGPGTRLTVL.

V and J are TRBV6-5 and TRBJ1-3; no clear D gene. The CDR3 has 16 residues. The V end lost 2 bases, the J end lost 0 bases, and 11 bases lay between the germline ends. Germline values: CDR1 MNHEY, CDR2 SVGAGI. The CDR3 DNA reads TGTGCCAGCAGTTACGGAGACGTGAACTCTGGAAACACCATATATTTT. Translation gives CASSYGDVNSGNTIYF.

This chain uses TRBV21-1 with TRBJ2-1; the table's D call, TRBD1, was not checked against the DNA. TRBV21-1 is tagged as a pseudogene. CDR3 length: 15 amino acids. The CDR3 here is CASSNRTGREDEQFF. The CDR3 DNA is TGTGCCAGCAGCAACCGGACAGGGAGGGAGGATGAGCAGTTCTTC.

There are a few counts of this clone. The V gene is TRBV9, the J gene TRBJ2-2; the match to TRBD1 covers 7 bases. Germline values: CDR1 SGDLS, CDR2 YYNGEE. The CDR3 contains 16 residues. Losses at the gene ends were 4 bases for V and 0 bases for J; bases not matched to a gene: 6. The CDR3, as DNA: TGTGCCAGCAGCCCACCCGGGACAGCGAACACCGGGGAGCTGTTTTTT. It yields the protein CASSPPGTANTGELFF.

V usage is TRBV7-8 and J usage is TRBJ2-7, with TRBD1 matching 7 bases. The V and J ends lost 4 bases and 4 bases, in that order; junction bases with no gene match: 16. Germline V lookup: CDR1 SGHVS, CDR2 FQNEAQ. The CDR3 has 17 amino acids. The CDR3 reads CASSSQDQTGSIYEQYF. CDR3 in DNA: TGTGCCAGCAGCTCCCAAGACCAGACAGGGAGCATATACGAGCAGTACTTC.

This clone was counted only a few times. This chain links TRBV9 with TRBJ2-7; weak D call: TRBD1 (6 bases). The CDR3 consists of 15 residues. V was trimmed by 0 bases and J by 5 bases, leaving 15 bases between them. CDR1 and CDR2 from the germline V gene are SGDLS and YYNGEE. CDR3 region: CASSVAGGLPNEQYF. The CDR3 coding sequence is TGTGCCAGCAGCGTAGCTGGGGGCCTTCCTAACGAGCAGTACTTC.

The chain recombines TRBV6-1 with TRBJ2-7, with D hard to call. The CDR3 contains 14 residues. Trimming took off 1 base at V and 3 bases at J, with 10 bases between the two ends. CDR1 and CDR2 (germline): MNHNS, SASEGT. The CDR3 region has the DNA TGTGCCAGCAGTGAAGTTAGAACCAACTACGAGCAGTACTTC. Amino acids: CASSEVRTNYEQYF.

The genes are TRBV2 and TRBJ2-7; TRBD2 aligns across 9 bases. Germline-derived CDR1 and CDR2 are SNHLY and FYNNEI. CDR3 size: 14 residues. The V and J ends lost 11 bases and 7 bases, in that order; junction bases with no gene match: 15. In DNA form, the CDR3 reads TGTGCCCATCGGGCTAGCGGGATCGGTAGGGAGCAGTACTTC. Translating gives CAHRASGIGREQYF.

This chain links TRBV4-2 with TRBJ2-3; tentative D call: TRBD2 (6 bases). Germline V lookup: CDR1 LGHNA, CDR2 YNFKEQ. The length of the CDR3 is 15 residues. V lost 4 bases and J 2 bases, leaving 13 bases between the germline ends. The CDR3 bases are TGTGCCAGCAGCCGGGCAGCGGGTTACACAGATACGCAGTATTTT. Its translation is CASSRAAGYTDTQYF.

V usage is TRBV7-9 and J usage is TRBJ1-2; 9 positions agree with TRBD1. V shed 5 bases, J shed 0 bases, and the junction held 7 bases outside the gene matches. The CDR3 is 16 residues long. Germline V gives CDR1 SEHNR, CDR2 FQNEAQ (reference sequence). CDR3: CASSRQGEQTNYGYTF. The CDR3 coding sequence is TGTGCCAGCAGCCGACAGGGGGAACAGACTAACTATGGCTACACCTTC.